The 20 T cell receptor beta chains presented below share a single source sample, sequenced in a study of T cells after yellow fever vaccination. One entry per CDR3 protein, called by TCRdb with MiXCR from the 5' RACE reads. The sample consists of 300,000 or so distinct CDR3 sequences, roughly 4% of them appearing once. The sequencing here drew on PBMCs, taken 5 days after the yellow fever booster vaccination. The receptors derive from a man between 18 and 35 years old who received the YFV17D yellow fever vaccine.

This clonotype was seen ten or more times. The chain is built from TRBV27 and TRBJ2-1, with TRBD1 matching over 11 bases. With V trimmed by 6 bases and J by 8 bases, 6 bases remained unmatched. Germline CDR1 MNHEY, CDR2 SMNVEV (reference sequence). The CDR3 is 14 amino acids. This CDR3 is CASSPGQGAHEQFF. In DNA form, the CDR3 reads TGTGCCAGCAGCCCAGGACAGGGGGCCCATGAGCAGTTCTTC.

This clonotype has only a few counts. The rearrangement joins TRBV21-1 to TRBJ2-3; the table's D gene call, TRBD1, was not cross checked with the DNA. TRBV21-1 is described as a pseudogene. The CDR3 is made up of 18 amino acids. The CDR3 loop is CASSKAGAGRVTTDTQYF. CDR3 in DNA: TGTGCCAGCAGCAAAGCCGGGGCAGGGAGGGTAACCACAGATACGCAGTATTTT.

This clonotype was counted at least ten times. The CDR3 DNA follows: TGTGCCATCAGTCCGGGACAGGGGTACGAGCAGTACGTC. Its translation: CAISPGQGYEQYV. V is TRBV10-3 and J is TRBJ2-7; 10 bases are shared with TRBD1. Per the germline V gene, CDR1 is ENHRY and CDR2 is SYGVKD. The CDR3 length is 13 residues. Trimming cost V 5 bases and J 4 bases; bases outside gene matches: 2.

This clonotype was counted only a few times. The chain couples TRBV5-6 to TRBJ1-6; D is unclear. The ends were cut back, 0 bases at V and 5 bases at J, with 12 bases in the middle. Germline values: CDR1 SGHDT, CDR2 YYEEEE. The CDR3 is 16 amino acids. DNA of the CDR3: TGTGCCAGCAGCTTGGTCTCGGCGGAACATAATTCACCCCTCCACTTT. Amino acid sequence: CASSLVSAEHNSPLHF.

The J gene is TRBJ2-3, the V gene TRBV19; 10 bases align to TRBD2. Germline V gives CDR1 LNHDA, CDR2 SQIVND (reference sequence). The CDR3 runs to 18 residues. The J segment lost 0 bases and the V segment lost 3 bases, leaving 9 bases of the junction unmatched. CDR3 loop: CASSMASGGASSTDTQYF. DNA for the CDR3: TGTGCCAGTAGTATGGCCAGCGGGGGGGCTTCTAGCACAGATACGCAGTATTTT.

The table lists this clonotype with a few counts. The V and J genes are TRBV4-3 and TRBJ1-5; D call uncertain. Germline assignment: CDR1 LGHNA and CDR2 YSLEER. The V gene lost 0 bases and the J gene lost 7 bases, with 13 bases spanning the gap. The CDR3 is 15 amino acids. The CDR3, as DNA: TGCGCCAGCAGCCAAGATATGGCCCGCCGGCAGCCCCAGCATTTT. It is translated as CASSQDMARRQPQHF.

The rearrangement links TRBV5-4 to TRBJ2-1; D is uncertain. The CDR3 extends over 13 amino acids. Trimming took off 0 bases at V and 5 bases at J, with 6 bases between the two ends. The germline V gene encodes CDR1 SGHNT and CDR2 YYREEE (reference sequence). The CDR3: CASSLELNNEQFF. The CDR3 DNA reads as TGTGCCAGCAGCTTGGAGTTAAACAATGAGCAGTTCTTC.

This clonotype showed up just once. J is TRBJ2-7 and V is TRBV5-1; 13 bases are shared with TRBD2. Germline-derived CDR1 and CDR2 are SGHRS and YFSETQ. CDR3 length: 15 amino acids. The V gene end was trimmed by 5 bases and the J gene end by 4 bases; junction bases not matched to a gene: 6. CDR3 DNA: TGCGCCAGCAGGACCGGGACTAGCGGGATATACGAGCAGTACTTC. It specifies CASRTGTSGIYEQYF. The entire variable domain, with the rest obtained from reference TRBV5-1 and TRBJ2-7, is as follows: KAGVTQTPRYLIKTRGQQVTLSCSPISGHRSVSWYQQTPGQGLQFLFEYFSETQRNKGNFPGRFSGRQFSNSRSEMNVSTLELGDSALYLCASRTGTSGIYEQYFGPGTRLTVT.

This clonotype was counted a few times. The chain carries TRBV28 and TRBJ2-4; D remains unclear. Germline V gene lookup returns CDR1 MDHEN and CDR2 SYDVKM. The CDR3 totals 16 residues. Trimming pared 1 base from V and 6 bases from J, leaving 16 bases between. In nucleotides, the CDR3 is TGTGCCAGCAGTTTATTGGGCATGGGCCTCGGAAACATTCAGTACTTC. It codes for CASSLLGMGLGNIQYF.

There are many counts of this clonotype. One end of the junction varies from germline; a read error may be responsible. The V and J genes are TRBV7-7 and TRBJ2-5; D is unresolved. The germline gives CDR1 SSHAT, CDR2 FNYEAQ (reference sequence). This CDR3 is 13 amino acids long. CDR3 sequence: CASSPTYQETQYF. The CDR3 bases are TGTGCTAGCAGCCCCACGTACCAAGAGACCCAGTACTTC. Variable domain in full (rest from reference TRBV7-7 and TRBJ2-5): GAGVSQSPRYKVTKRGQDVTLRCDPISSHATLYWYQQALGQGPEFLTYFNYEAQPDKSGLPSDRFSAERPEGSISTLTIQRTEQRDSAMYRCASSPTYQETQYFGPGTRLLVL.

Only a few counts were recorded for this clonotype. V usage is TRBV12-3 or TRBV12-4 and J usage is TRBJ1-1; D not resolved. V gave up 2 bases and J gave up 4 bases, with 8 bases separating them. This CDR3 is built from 13 residues. CDR3 in amino acids: CASSLYGPTEAFF. CDR3 in DNA: TGTGCCAGCAGTTTATATGGACCCACTGAAGCTTTCTTT.

At least ten counts were recorded for this clonotype. V is TRBV20-1 and J is TRBJ2-7; unclear D gene. Germline V CDR1 and CDR2: DFQATT, SNEGSKA (reference sequence). Trimming cost V 5 bases and J 3 bases, with 14 bases left between them. This CDR3 has 13 amino acids. The CDR3: CSAYRPGSYEQYF. For the CDR3, the DNA is TGCAGTGCTTACCGACCGGGCAGCTACGAGCAGTACTTC.

The rearrangement links TRBV6-5 to TRBJ1-4; D possibly corresponds to TRBD1 (6 bases). Trimming stripped 0 bases from V and 4 bases from J, with 12 bases between. The germline CDR1 and CDR2 sequences are MNHEY and SVGAGI. There are 16 residues in the CDR3. The CDR3 loop is CASSYSGPGVNEKLFF. The CDR3 nucleotides are TGTGCCAGCAGTTACTCGGGGCCAGGGGTTAATGAAAAACTGTTTTTT.

This clonotype was detected many times. The chain uses TRBV5-6 and TRBJ2-3; tentatively, D is TRBD2 (5 bases). The CDR3 sequence is 14 residues long. Germline-derived CDR1 and CDR2 are SGHDT and YYEEEE. The V and J ends lost 2 bases and 4 bases respectively, with 11 bases between them. CDR3 amino acids: CASSFGGGPDTQYF. The CDR3 nucleotides read TGTGCCAGCAGCTTTGGAGGCGGTCCAGATACGCAGTATTTT.

This clonotype was counted a few times. CDR3 loop: CASSPPGLYEQYV. In nucleotides, the CDR3 is TGTGCCAGCAGCCCCCCAGGGCTCTACGAGCAGTACGTC. The rearrangement joins TRBV28 to TRBJ2-7, with D possibly TRBD1 on 5 matching bases. The CDR3 consists of 13 residues. The V gene lost 6 bases and the J gene lost 3 bases, with 12 bases spanning the gap. The V gene's germline CDR1 is MDHEN and CDR2 SYDVKM.

In this sample, this clonotype turned up a few times. The genes are TRBV6-6 and TRBJ2-2; TRBD2 matches 11 bases. The trim removed 4 bases at V and 6 bases at J, leaving 10 bases unmatched. This CDR3 is built from 17 residues. Germline loops: CDR1 MNHNY, CDR2 SVGAGI (reference sequence). The CDR3 here is CASSLVAGGLSAGELFF. For the CDR3, the DNA is TGTGCCAGCAGTTTGGTAGCGGGGGGGCTCTCGGCCGGGGAGCTGTTTTTT.

This clonotype was seen only a few times. J is TRBJ2-7 and V is TRBV5-8, with 7 bases matching TRBD2. V was clipped by 10 bases and J by 5 bases; unmatched bases: 12. The germline V gene has CDR1 SGHTS and CDR2 YDEGEE. This CDR3 is 13 amino acids long. CDR3 nucleotides: TGTGCCCCCGGGGAGGGCGGCATCCACGAGCAGTACGTC. This encodes CAPGEGGIHEQYV.

V is TRBV7-7 and J is TRBJ2-5; 8 bases agree with TRBD2. The V gene end was trimmed by 5 bases and the J gene end by 1 base; junction bases not matched to a gene: 9. Germline assignment: CDR1 SSHAT and CDR2 FNYEAQ (reference sequence). The CDR3 spans 16 residues. The CDR3 sequence: CASSPCWRGVQETQYF. The CDR3 DNA reads as TGTGCCAGCAGCCCCTGTTGGCGGGGGGTCCAAGAGACCCAGTACTTC.

This clonotype turned up a few times. V is TRBV5-1 and J is TRBJ2-2; 8 bases map to TRBD1. CDR1 SGHRS and CDR2 YFSETQ come from the germline V gene. V lost 0 bases, J lost 6 bases, and 4 bases stayed unmatched. This CDR3 region has 15 residues. The CDR3 protein is CASSLGGQGPGELFF. CDR3 nucleotide sequence: TGCGCCAGCAGCTTGGGTGGACAGGGCCCCGGGGAGCTGTTTTTT.

In this sample, this clonotype turned up a few times. J is TRBJ1-1 and V is TRBV14, with D unclear. The germline V and J ends were trimmed by 7 bases and 0 bases, with 9 bases remaining between them. This CDR3 comprises 13 residues. Germline loops: CDR1 SGHDN, CDR2 FVKESK. CDR3 region: CASTVGLNTEAFF. The CDR3, as DNA: TGTGCCAGCACAGTGGGGTTGAACACTGAAGCTTTCTTT.